This T cell receptor beta chain came from a study of Graves' ophthalmopathy and Graves' hyperthyroidism. As for the study in general: Peripheral blood sampling occurred at initial diagnosis, before any treatment.

General study points: For predicting ophthalmopathy progression, the model had 60% to 71% sensitivity and roughly 72% specificity.

CDR3 regions of TCR beta were amplified from RNA transcripts. In the first round, RT-PCR was carried out with HTBI primers, and a multiplex PCR formed the second round. Each CDR3 protein is one row after TCRdb ran MiXCR on the multiplex PCR reads. The sample comprises around 43,000 distinct CDR3 sequences, more than 45% of which are singletons, and around 20% rests with the top ten. Of note for this clonotype: What it recognizes is unknown.

This CDR3 contains 13 residues. Trimming took 10 bases from V and 3 from J; bases not matched to a gene: 10. CDR1 SGHRS and CDR2 YFSETQ come from the germline V gene. The evidence that diagnosis relied on was clinical symptoms, serum thyroxine, TRAb, thyroid ultrasound and orbital computed tomography. The starting material, about 9.9 ml of fresh peripheral blood, provided the PBMCs. The clonotype was recovered from an adult man with Graves' ophthalmopathy. The sample taken for sequencing was peripheral blood. The gene calls are TRBV5-1 and TRBJ2-7, with 7 bases that match TRBD1. This chain's CDR3 is CARQQGLDYEQYV. CDR3 DNA sequence: TGCGCCCGCCAACAGGGGCTCGACTACGAGCAGTACGTC.